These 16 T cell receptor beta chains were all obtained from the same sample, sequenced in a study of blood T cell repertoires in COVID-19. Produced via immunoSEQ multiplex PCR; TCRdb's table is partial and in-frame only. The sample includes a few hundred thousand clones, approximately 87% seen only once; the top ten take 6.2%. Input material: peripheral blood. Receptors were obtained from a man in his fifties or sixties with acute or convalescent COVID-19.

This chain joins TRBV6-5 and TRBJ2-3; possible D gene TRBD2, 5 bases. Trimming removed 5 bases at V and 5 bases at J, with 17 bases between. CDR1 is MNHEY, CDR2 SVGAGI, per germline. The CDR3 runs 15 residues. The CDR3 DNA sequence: TGTGCCAGCAGTCCCGTCGCGGGCGCACTAGATACGCAGTATTTT. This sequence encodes CASSPVAGALDTQYF.

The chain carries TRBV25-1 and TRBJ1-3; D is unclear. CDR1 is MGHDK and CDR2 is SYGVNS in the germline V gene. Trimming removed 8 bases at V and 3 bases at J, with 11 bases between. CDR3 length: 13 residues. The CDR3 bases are TGTGCCAGCGAGGAGGGTGGTGGAAACACCATATATTTT. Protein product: CASEEGGGNTIYF.

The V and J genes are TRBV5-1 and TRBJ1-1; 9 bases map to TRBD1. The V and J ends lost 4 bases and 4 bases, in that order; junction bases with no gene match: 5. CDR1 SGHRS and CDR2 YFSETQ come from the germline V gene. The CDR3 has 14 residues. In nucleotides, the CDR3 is TGCGCCAGCAGCGCTGCGACAGGGGGCACTGAAGCTTTCTTT. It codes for CASSAATGGTEAFF.

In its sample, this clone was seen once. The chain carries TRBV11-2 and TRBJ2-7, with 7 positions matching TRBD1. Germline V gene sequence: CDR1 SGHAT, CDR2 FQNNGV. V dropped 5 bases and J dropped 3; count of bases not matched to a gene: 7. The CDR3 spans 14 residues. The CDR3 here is CASSDHRGGYEQYF. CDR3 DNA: TGTGCCAGCAGCGACCACAGGGGCGGCTACGAGCAGTACTTC.

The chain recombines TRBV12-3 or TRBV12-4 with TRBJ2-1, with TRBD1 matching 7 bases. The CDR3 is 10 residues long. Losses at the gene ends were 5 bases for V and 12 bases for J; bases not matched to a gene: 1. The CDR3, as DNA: TGTGCCAGCAGTCGGACAGGGCAGTTCTTC. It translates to CASSRTGQFF.

CDR3 region: CASSEGTSGRRETQYF. CDR3 coding DNA: TGTGCCAGCAGTGAAGGGACTAGCGGGAGAAGAGAGACCCAGTACTTC. The rearrangement joins TRBV6-1 to TRBJ2-5, with 13 bases fitting TRBD2. The germline V gene has CDR1 MNHNS and CDR2 SASEGT. The CDR3 is 16 residues long. The V and J ends lost 1 base and 4 bases, in that order; junction bases with no gene match: 3.

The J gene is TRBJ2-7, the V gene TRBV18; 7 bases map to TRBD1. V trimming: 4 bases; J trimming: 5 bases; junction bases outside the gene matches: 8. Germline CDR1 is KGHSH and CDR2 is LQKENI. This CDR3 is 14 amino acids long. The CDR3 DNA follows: TGTGCCAGCTCACTCGACAGGGAGAGCCACGAGCAGTACTTC. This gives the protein CASSLDRESHEQYF.

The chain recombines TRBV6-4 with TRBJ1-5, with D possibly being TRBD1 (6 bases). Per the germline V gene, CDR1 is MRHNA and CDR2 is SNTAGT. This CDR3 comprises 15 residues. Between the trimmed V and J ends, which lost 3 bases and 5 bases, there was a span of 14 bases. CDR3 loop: CASSEDGTPHQPQHF. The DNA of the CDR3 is TGTGCCAGCAGTGAGGACGGGACACCCCATCAGCCCCAGCATTTT.

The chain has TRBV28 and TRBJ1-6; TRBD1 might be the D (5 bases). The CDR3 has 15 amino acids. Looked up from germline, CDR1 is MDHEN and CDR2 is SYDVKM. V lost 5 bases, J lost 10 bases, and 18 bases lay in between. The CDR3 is CASSPSGTIQSPLHF. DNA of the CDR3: TGTGCCAGCAGTCCCTCCGGGACTATTCAATCACCCCTCCACTTT.

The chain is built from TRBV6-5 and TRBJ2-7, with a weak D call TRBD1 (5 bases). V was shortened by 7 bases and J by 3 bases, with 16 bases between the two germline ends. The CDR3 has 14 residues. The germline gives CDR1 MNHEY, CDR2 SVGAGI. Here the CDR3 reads CASTGPGGGYEQYF. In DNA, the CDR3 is TGTGCCAGCACAGGGCCGGGCGGCGGCTACGAGCAGTACTTC.

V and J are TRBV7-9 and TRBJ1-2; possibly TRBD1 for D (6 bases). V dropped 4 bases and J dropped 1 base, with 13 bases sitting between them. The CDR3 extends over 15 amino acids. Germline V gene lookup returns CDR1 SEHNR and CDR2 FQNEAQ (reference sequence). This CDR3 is CASSSLTGVNYGYTF. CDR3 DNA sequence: TGTGCCAGCAGCTCACTGACAGGTGTTAACTATGGCTACACCTTC.

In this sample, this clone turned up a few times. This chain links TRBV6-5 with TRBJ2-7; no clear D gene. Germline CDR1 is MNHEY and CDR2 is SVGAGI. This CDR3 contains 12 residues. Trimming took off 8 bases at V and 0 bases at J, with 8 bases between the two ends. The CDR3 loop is CASYRSSYEQYF. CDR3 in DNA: TGTGCCAGCTACCGGAGCTCCTACGAGCAGTACTTC.

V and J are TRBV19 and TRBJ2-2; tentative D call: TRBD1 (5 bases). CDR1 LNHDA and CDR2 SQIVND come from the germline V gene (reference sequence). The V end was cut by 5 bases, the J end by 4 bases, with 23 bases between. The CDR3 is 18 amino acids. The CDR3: CASSVGLAGYDGTGELFF. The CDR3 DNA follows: TGTGCCAGTAGTGTGGGTCTCGCAGGGTATGACGGCACCGGGGAGCTGTTTTTT.

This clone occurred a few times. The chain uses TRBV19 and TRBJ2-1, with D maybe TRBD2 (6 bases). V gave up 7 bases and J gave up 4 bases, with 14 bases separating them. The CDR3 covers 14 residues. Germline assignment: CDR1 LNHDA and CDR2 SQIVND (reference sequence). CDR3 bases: TGTGCCAGTACCGCGGGGTACAATTACAATGAGCAGTTCTTC. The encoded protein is CASTAGYNYNEQFF.

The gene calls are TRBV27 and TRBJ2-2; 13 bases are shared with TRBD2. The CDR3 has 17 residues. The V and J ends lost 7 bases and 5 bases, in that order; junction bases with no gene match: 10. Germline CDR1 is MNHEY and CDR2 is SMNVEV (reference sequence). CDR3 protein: CASTFGTSGARTGELFF. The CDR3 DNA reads TGTGCCAGCACCTTCGGGACTAGCGGGGCTCGAACCGGGGAGCTGTTTTTT.

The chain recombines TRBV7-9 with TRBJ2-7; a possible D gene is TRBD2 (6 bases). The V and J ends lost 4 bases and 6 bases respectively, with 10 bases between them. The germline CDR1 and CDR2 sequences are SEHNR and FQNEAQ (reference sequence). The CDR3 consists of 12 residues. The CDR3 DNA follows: TGTGCCAGCAGCTCCGGGGGAGCCGAGCAGTACTTC. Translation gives CASSSGGAEQYF.